A single sample gave rise to the 25 T cell receptor beta chains below, sequenced in a study of blood T cell repertoires in COVID-19. TCRdb's table, derived via immunoSEQ multiplex PCR, lists solely in-frame clones and lacks some. The repertoire includes fewer than 500,000 clones, 70% to 85% of them detected once, and more than 1% sits in the top ten. Sequencing was done on a sample of peripheral blood. These receptors came from a human donor with acute or convalescent COVID-19. The donor label of this sample is uncertain.

The chain is built from TRBV6-1 and TRBJ1-1; a possible D gene is TRBD1 (6 bases). Trimming shortened V by 3 bases and J by 1 base, and 12 bases separated the two germline ends. The CDR3 extends over 15 amino acids. The germline V gene has CDR1 MNHNS and CDR2 SASEGT. The CDR3 loop reads CASSDRGWANTEAFF. CDR3 nucleotide sequence: TGTGCCAGCAGTGACAGGGGATGGGCGAACACTGAAGCTTTCTTT.

This rearrangement joins TRBV11-3 to TRBJ1-2; 7 positions agree with TRBD1. From germline, CDR1 is SGHNT and CDR2 YENEEA. CDR3 size: 16 residues. Unmatched junction bases numbered 12, after V lost 7 bases and J lost 1 base. CDR3 amino acids: CASTHDQGQYNYGYTF. The DNA for the CDR3 is TGTGCCAGCACCCACGACCAGGGACAGTATAACTATGGCTACACCTTC.

The V call is TRBV28, the J call TRBJ1-5; TRBD1 matches at 8 bases. The V segment lost 6 bases and the J segment 8 bases; nucleotides outside the gene matches: 12. The CDR3 spans 15 residues. Germline V gene lookup returns CDR1 MDHEN and CDR2 SYDVKM. This CDR3 reads CASRLTGAMNKPQHF. CDR3 in DNA: TGTGCCAGCAGGTTGACAGGGGCTATGAATAAGCCCCAGCATTTT.

The gene calls are TRBV20-1 and TRBJ1-2, with D hard to call. Germline-derived CDR1 and CDR2 are DFQATT and SNEGSKA (reference sequence). Trimming cost V 2 bases and J 6 bases, with 7 bases left between them. CDR3 length: 11 amino acids. CDR3 protein: CSARNFDGYTF. The CDR3 nucleotides are TGCAGTGCTAGAAACTTTGATGGCTACACCTTC.

The V call is TRBV18, the J call TRBJ1-2; 7 bases line up with TRBD1. The germline V gene has CDR1 KGHSH and CDR2 LQKENI. The length of the CDR3 is 15 residues. Germline trimming cut 2 bases from V and 2 bases from J; bases unmatched to any gene: 5. The CDR3 DNA reads as TGTGCCAGCTCACCAAAGGGGGCGAAGAACTATGGCTACACCTTC. It is translated as CASSPKGAKNYGYTF. Looking up the rest from reference TRBV18 and TRBJ1-2 gives the full variable domain: NAGVMQNPRHLVRRRGQEARLRCSPMKGHSHVYWYRQLPEEGLKFMVYLQKENIIDESGMPKERFSAEFPKEGPSILRIQQVVRGDSAAYFCASSPKGAKNYGYTFGSGTRLTVV.

The chain joins TRBV2 to TRBJ2-5; D possibly corresponds to TRBD2 (5 bases). The germline V gene has CDR1 SNHLY and CDR2 FYNNEI. CDR3 length: 11 residues. The V end lost 9 bases, the J end lost 5 bases, and 10 bases lay between the germline ends. For the CDR3, the DNA is TGTGCCAGGCAGGAGGAGGAGACCCAGTACTTC. Its translation: CARQEEETQYF.

This CDR3 is CASSFRPRTSLRDTQYF. The CDR3 region has the DNA TGTGCCAGCAGTTTTCGCCCCCGGACTAGTCTAAGGGATACGCAGTATTTT. The chain employs TRBV28 and TRBJ2-3; TRBD2 agrees at 7 bases. This CDR3 spans 17 amino acids. V was pared by 3 bases and J by 6 bases, with 15 bases of the junction left unmatched. In germline, CDR1 is MDHEN, CDR2 SYDVKM.

J is TRBJ1-3 and V is TRBV28, with D perhaps TRBD1 (5 bases). The CDR3 is 16 residues long. Deletions cut 1 base from V and 4 bases from J, with 14 bases between. Germline CDR1 MDHEN, CDR2 SYDVKM. The CDR3 loop reads CASSLYYARAGNTIYF. The CDR3 nucleotides are TGTGCCAGCAGTTTATATTATGCCAGGGCGGGAAACACCATATATTTT.

V is TRBV29-1 and J is TRBJ1-1; 9 bases are a match to TRBD1. The CDR3 loop spans 12 amino acids. The trim removed 4 bases at V and 6 bases at J, leaving 3 bases unmatched. Germline V gene lookup returns CDR1 SQVTM and CDR2 ANQGSEA. The CDR3 DNA sequence: TGCAGCGTTGGGGACAGGGCCGCTGAAGCTTTCTTT. This encodes CSVGDRAAEAFF.

The CDR3 here is CASSEAGTGSNEQFF. The CDR3, as DNA: TGTGCCAGCAGTGAAGCTGGGACAGGGAGCAATGAGCAGTTCTTC. The gene calls are TRBV6-1 and TRBJ2-1; 9 nucleotides match TRBD1. The CDR3 extends over 15 amino acids. In germline, CDR1 is MNHNS, CDR2 SASEGT. V gave up 0 bases and J gave up 6 bases; unmatched junction bases: 3.

The chain links TRBV11-2 to TRBJ2-5; 10 nucleotides agree with TRBD1. CDR3 length: 12 amino acids. V was clipped by 5 bases and J by 11 bases; unmatched bases: 5. Germline CDR1 reads SGHAT; CDR2 reads FQNNGV. CDR3 protein: CASSLGGQGQYF. In nucleotides, the CDR3 is TGTGCCAGCAGCCTCGGGGGACAGGGGCAGTACTTC.

The chain links TRBV3-1 (or the pseudogene TRBV3-2) to TRBJ2-7, with 12 bases lining up with TRBD1. Germline V gives CDR1 LGHDT, CDR2 YNNKEL (reference sequence). Germline trimming cut 6 bases from V and 5 bases from J; bases unmatched to any gene: 14. The CDR3 length is 17 residues. DNA of the CDR3: TGTGCCAGCAGTCACTTTTCACGGGACAGGGGGCAGAACGAGCAGTACTTC. It is translated as CASSHFSRDRGQNEQYF.

This chain connects TRBV30 to TRBJ2-1; D might be TRBD1 (6 bases). CDR1 and CDR2 from the germline V gene are GTSNPN and SVGIG (reference sequence). Trimming shortened V by 5 bases and J by 4 bases, and 18 bases separated the two germline ends. CDR3 length equals 15 residues. CDR3 nucleotide sequence: TGTGCCTGGTCTTTGGGGGCCATTACTTACAATGAGCAGTTCTTC. Its protein is CAWSLGAITYNEQFF.

The chain has TRBV30 and TRBJ1-2, with 7 positions matching TRBD1. Trimming removed 0 bases from V and 4 bases from J; junction bases left unmatched: 5. The V gene's germline CDR1 is GTSNPN and CDR2 SVGIG (reference sequence). CDR3 size: 14 residues. The CDR3 reads CAWSVGGSGYGYTF. The CDR3 nucleotides read TGTGCCTGGAGTGTAGGGGGCTCCGGCTATGGCTACACCTTC.

This rearrangement joins TRBV4-1 to TRBJ1-2; no clear D gene. The V end was cut by 1 base, the J end by 3 bases, with 12 bases between. Germline V CDR1 and CDR2: MGHRA, YSYEKL. This CDR3 region has 15 residues. The CDR3 here is CASSQVSNGDYGYTF. The CDR3 DNA is TGCGCCAGCAGCCAAGTTTCGAACGGGGACTATGGCTACACCTTC.

A single count supports this clone. The rearrangement links TRBV2 to TRBJ2-1; 9 bases are shared with TRBD1. This CDR3 contains 16 residues. With V trimmed by 0 bases and J by 6 bases, 6 bases remained unmatched. CDR1 is SNHLY, CDR2 FYNNEI, per germline. In DNA, the CDR3 is TGTGCCAGCAGTGAAGCTGGGACAGGGTTGACCAATGAGCAGTTCTTC. As protein: CASSEAGTGLTNEQFF.

V is TRBV7-8 and J is TRBJ1-2; D not certain. Per germline, CDR1 SGHVS and CDR2 FQNEAQ. The CDR3 loop spans 13 amino acids. Trimming pared 0 bases from V and 4 bases from J, leaving 6 bases between. The CDR3 DNA follows: TGTGCCAGCAGCTTAGCCACATTCTATGGCTACACCTTC. This codes for CASSLATFYGYTF. Together with reference TRBV7-8 and TRBJ1-2, the CDR3 gives the full variable domain: GAGVSQSPRYKVAKRGQDVALRCDPISGHVSLFWYQQALGQGPEFLTYFQNEAQLDKSGLPSDRFFAERPEGSVSTLKIQRTQQEDSAVYLCASSLATFYGYTFGSGTRLTVV.

This clone was seen a handful of times. V and J are TRBV30 and TRBJ1-1; perhaps TRBD1 as D (5 bases). V dropped 3 bases and J dropped 5 bases, with 13 bases sitting between them. The CDR3 is 13 amino acids. Germline V gene data show CDR1 as GTSNPN and CDR2 as SVGIG (reference sequence). CDR3 in amino acids: CAWRSRGGTEAFF. Here the CDR3 DNA reads TGTGCCTGGAGGTCGAGGGGAGGTACTGAAGCTTTCTTT.

This rearrangement joins TRBV6-6 to TRBJ1-3; TRBD1 matches 8 bases. The CDR3 runs to 15 residues. The trim removed 0 bases at V and 4 bases at J, leaving 2 bases unmatched. Germline-derived CDR1 and CDR2 are MNHNY and SVGAGI (reference sequence). DNA for the CDR3: TGTGCCAGCAGTTACTCAGGGACAGGCGGAAACACCATATATTTT. It yields the protein CASSYSGTGGNTIYF.

V usage is TRBV25-1 and J usage is TRBJ1-5; tentative D call: TRBD1 (5 bases). Germline CDR1 reads MGHDK; CDR2 reads SYGVNS. Trimming took 1 base from V and 0 from J, leaving 10 bases between them. This CDR3 has 16 amino acids. For the CDR3, the DNA is TGTGCCAGCAGTGAATCCGGACACGCTAGCAATCAGCCCCAGCATTTT. Protein sequence: CASSESGHASNQPQHF.

This rearrangement joins TRBV19 to TRBJ2-7, with D maybe TRBD2 (5 bases). The CDR3 is 12 amino acids. Deletions cut 6 bases from V and 4 bases from J, with 10 bases between. The germline CDR1 and CDR2 sequences are LNHDA and SQIVND (reference sequence). The CDR3 sequence is CASSAEGYEQYF. CDR3 nucleotides: TGTGCCAGTAGCGCCGAGGGTTACGAGCAGTACTTC.

The chain has TRBV11-2 and TRBJ2-3; 9 positions match TRBD2. V lost 7 bases to trimming and J lost 3 bases; unmatched junction nucleotides: 14. CDR3 length: 17 residues. From germline, CDR1 is SGHAT and CDR2 FQNNGV. CDR3 coding DNA: TGTGCCAGCACCCGATTACCGACTAGCGGAGGAACAGATACGCAGTATTTT. Protein sequence: CASTRLPTSGGTDTQYF.

The chain carries TRBV29-1 and TRBJ2-7; tentatively, D is TRBD2 (5 bases). Germline V gene data show CDR1 as SQVTM and CDR2 as ANQGSEA. Trimming shortened V by 8 bases and J by 0 bases, and 14 bases separated the two germline ends. This CDR3 has 13 residues. This CDR3 reads CSFTRTASYEQYF. In DNA, the CDR3 is TGCAGCTTTACTAGGACGGCCTCCTACGAGCAGTACTTC.

The chain carries TRBV19 and TRBJ1-1, with D possibly TRBD1 on 5 matching bases. The CDR3 covers 14 residues. Trimming stripped 5 bases from V and 0 bases from J, with 10 bases between. In germline, CDR1 is LNHDA, CDR2 SQIVND (reference sequence). CDR3 coding DNA: TGTGCCAGTAGTCGGGGGGGAGTGAACACTGAAGCTTTCTTT. It yields the protein CASSRGGVNTEAFF.

This chain connects TRBV30 to TRBJ1-2; D is unresolved. CDR1 and CDR2 (germline): GTSNPN, SVGIG (reference sequence). V was trimmed by 2 bases and J by 4 bases, leaving 5 bases between them. The CDR3 length is 11 residues. The CDR3 DNA reads TGTGCCTGGAGTCCCGGCTATGGCTACACCTTC. Translated: CAWSPGYGYTF.